What follows describes a single T cell receptor (beta chain). Its antigen remains unknown. Data came from immunoSEQ multiplex PCR; TCRdb stores just in-frame clones and leaves some out. The sample has roughly 150,000 clones; around 92% are singletons. The V gene lost 2 bases and the J gene lost 5 bases, with 12 bases spanning the gap. This CDR3 has 15 amino acids. Looked up from germline, CDR1 is MGHDK and CDR2 is SYGVNS. The data were obtained in a study of T cell responses to AZD1222 COVID-19 vaccine. Study findings and constraints: Reports indicate that nearly half of spike-specific TCRs are directed at unmutated variant regions. Along spike, vaccine-associated CD4 TCRs were found throughout, with dominance at 160-218 and 743-854. Spike-specific TCR repertoires showed rising breadth and depth after two AZD1222 doses. Mostly white British, mostly female donors; authors suggested clonal diversity may be underestimated.

The rearrangement links TRBV25-1 to TRBJ1-4; D is possibly TRBD1 (6 bases). The starting material was peripheral blood, obtained 28 days after the second AZD1222 dose. The origin of this receptor is an adult who received the AZD1222 COVID-19 vaccine. CDR3 residues: CASSEGGAPNEKLFF. CDR3 DNA: TGTGCCAGCAGTGAAGGGGGGGCCCCCAATGAAAAACTGTTTTTT.